This TCR beta chain was obtained from a study of T cell responses to AZD1222 COVID-19 vaccine. TCRdb's table, derived via immunoSEQ multiplex PCR, lists solely in-frame clones and lacks some. The table includes some 110,000 clones, around 83% detected once. Sequences were derived from peripheral blood, sampled 28 days after the second AZD1222 dose. This sequence originates from an adult who received the AZD1222 COVID-19 vaccine.

The CDR3 here is CASSLTGGISYEQYF. In nucleotides, the CDR3 is TGTGCCAGCAGCTTAACAGGGGGAATCTCCTACGAGCAGTACTTC. The rearrangement uses TRBV11-1 and TRBJ2-7, with 8 bases that match TRBD1. CDR1 SGHAT and CDR2 FQDESV come from the germline V gene (reference sequence). The trim removed 2 bases at V and 0 bases at J, leaving 3 bases unmatched. This CDR3 is built from 15 residues.